What follows is one T cell receptor beta chain and its context. This clonotype was seen just once. What this receptor recognizes is not known. No base qualities exist here, and no much larger clone lies one base off it. A single read counts as weak evidence. CDR3 length: 15 amino acids, cysteine to phenylalanine. This entry keeps only the CDR3 DNA: 45 bases, framed from base 1. This sample was taken from a study of T-cell reconstitution after alpha-beta-depleted transplantation in children (TCRdb year 2016). Describing the broader study: T-cell immune reconstitution after TCRalphabeta/CD19-depleted allogeneic hematopoietic cell transplantation in children was quantitatively tracked in the study by means of TCR repertoire profiling.

Preparation of the library involved PCR. TCRdb records Illumina HiSeq 2500 as the sequencer. TCR library preparation used molecular barcoding, with unique molecular identifiers applied to normalize quantification of the TCRbeta repertoire. Starting from the raw public reads, TCRdb applied fastp trimming at Q25, assembled clones with MiXCR and retained in-frame beta chains. One record per CDR3 amino acid sequence lists the most common genes and DNA. The sample data list roughly 590,000 distinct CDR3 sequences, and roughly 15% of these were observed just once. The leading ten clones occupy about 1.1% of the sample.

The starting material was PBMCs from the stem cell graft donor, obtained from the stem cell graft. The chain links TRBV21-1 with TRBJ1-5. TRBV21-1 constitutes a pseudogene. This clonotype originated in a human donor who donated a stem cell graft to a child with acute myeloid leukemia. The DNA sequence is given as TGTGCCAGCAGCAAAGAGGGCGATAGCAATCAGCCCCAGCATTTT. This yields the protein CASSKEGDSNQPQHF.